This T cell receptor beta chain was retrieved from a study of graft-versus-host responses after intestinal transplantation (dated by TCRdb to the early 2020s). About the study as a whole: The transplants that recipients received were multivisceral, liver-intestinal, or isolated intestinal. A peak of at least 4% donor T cells among recipient peripheral blood mononuclear cells was the definition used for donor T cell macrochimerism. To identify alloreactive clones, pre-transplant mixed lymphocyte reaction products were sequenced and then compared with unstimulated pre-transplant donor and recipient T cells. The cohort enrolled about two dozen intestinal transplant recipients including one retransplant, and a few patients lacking pretransplant specimens were excluded. Rather than being sequenced by the commercial service, samples from a few later patients were sequenced in-house on an Illumina MiSeq and processed with MiXCR. After intestinal transplantation, graft-versus-host and host-versus-graft alloreactive T cell clones in the graft, circulation and bone marrow were tracked using bulk TCR-beta CDR3 sequencing. Every recipient was given anti-thymocyte globulin induction, then maintenance tacrolimus and steroids for roughly 3 years. Results and caveats for the whole study, not just this receptor: GvH clones were detected in recipient bone marrow, and some appeared earlier in ileal mucosa or blood, consistent with an intestinal mucosal origin. Early after transplant, declines in HvG clones were associated with peak levels of circulating GvH clones. In patients with donor T cell macrochimerism, the allografts had high GvH to HvG T cell clonal ratios. Conclusions were limited by the relatively low number and heterogeneity of intestinal transplant patients.

The sample holds a few counts of this clone. This receptor's antigen is unknown. The sample holds no much larger clone one base away, and base qualities are not on file. This sample includes further DNA sequences coding for the same CDR3. To isolate intraepithelial and lamina propria lymphocytes from graft specimens, dithiothreitol, EDTA incubations and collagenase D digestion were used. Serial intestinal graft biopsy specimens collected up to 600 days after transplant underwent bulk TCR-beta sequencing. Libraries were constructed by the immunoSEQ multiplex PCR assay. For most patients, genomic DNA was subjected to high-throughput TCR-beta CDR3 sequencing by Adaptive Biotechnologies. The original methods were these. Adaptive's ImmunoSEQ software was the source of the TCR sequencing data for about 17 patients, while a few other patients were processed with MiXCR and VDJtools. CDR3 nucleotide sequences shared between donor and recipient were removed because the origin of such sequences could not be assigned. Alloreactive clones required at least 2-fold expansion over unstimulated cells and minimum CFSE-low frequency of 0.002% (template counts) or 0.001% (read counts). Mappable clones were those detected in sequenced pre-transplant spleen, lymph node, or MLR CFSE-low populations of the donor or recipient. The cumulative frequency of alloreactive clones was calculated as a percentage of all sequences, weighted by copy number. TCRdb re-hosts the immuneACCESS table, in-frame sequences only. Its copies lack some clones; in the studies checked, an unresolved V gene accounts for under half of them, and the cause for the rest is not known. From that table come the V and J calls and clone size; the DNA was used to work out D and trimming. Counted in this sample were about 19,000 clones; around 72% of them appeared once. The ten largest clones take up about 7.3% of the sample.

This TCR came from a human patient who received an intestinal transplant, so some T cells may come from the graft donor. Sequencing was performed on ileum tissue, taken roughly 21 days after intestinal transplant.

The nucleotide sequence is given as TGTGCCAGCAGTTTGGGACTGGCCTACGAGCAGTACTTC. Its coded protein is CASSLGLAYEQYF. The chain links TRBV27 with TRBJ2-7, with TRBD2 tentatively as D gene (6 bases match). V drops 3 bases and J drops 2 bases, leaving 8 bases in between. The CDR3 runs 13 amino acids, cysteine and phenylalanine included. The only DNA kept is the CDR3, 39 bases in frame from the first base. The germline V gene (reference sequence) sets CDR1 to MNHEY and CDR2 to SMNVEV.